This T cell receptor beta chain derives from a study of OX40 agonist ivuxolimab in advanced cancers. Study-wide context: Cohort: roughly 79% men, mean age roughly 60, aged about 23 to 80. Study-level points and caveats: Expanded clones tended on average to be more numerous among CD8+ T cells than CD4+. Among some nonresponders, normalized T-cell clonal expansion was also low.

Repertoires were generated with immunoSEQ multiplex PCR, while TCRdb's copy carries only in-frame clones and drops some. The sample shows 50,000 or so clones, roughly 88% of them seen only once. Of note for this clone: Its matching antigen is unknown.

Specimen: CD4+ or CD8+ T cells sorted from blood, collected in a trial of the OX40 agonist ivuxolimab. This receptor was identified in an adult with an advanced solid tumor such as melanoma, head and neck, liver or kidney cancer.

The CDR3 DNA is TGTGCCAGCTCTCGATCCGGGACAGGGGAATACGAGCAGTACTTC. The encoded protein is CASSRSGTGEYEQYF. The chain links TRBV18 to TRBJ2-7; 10 bases match TRBD1. This CDR3 has 15 residues. Germline-derived CDR1 and CDR2 are KGHSH and LQKENI. The V gene end was trimmed by 6 bases and the J gene end by 4 bases; junction bases not matched to a gene: 9.